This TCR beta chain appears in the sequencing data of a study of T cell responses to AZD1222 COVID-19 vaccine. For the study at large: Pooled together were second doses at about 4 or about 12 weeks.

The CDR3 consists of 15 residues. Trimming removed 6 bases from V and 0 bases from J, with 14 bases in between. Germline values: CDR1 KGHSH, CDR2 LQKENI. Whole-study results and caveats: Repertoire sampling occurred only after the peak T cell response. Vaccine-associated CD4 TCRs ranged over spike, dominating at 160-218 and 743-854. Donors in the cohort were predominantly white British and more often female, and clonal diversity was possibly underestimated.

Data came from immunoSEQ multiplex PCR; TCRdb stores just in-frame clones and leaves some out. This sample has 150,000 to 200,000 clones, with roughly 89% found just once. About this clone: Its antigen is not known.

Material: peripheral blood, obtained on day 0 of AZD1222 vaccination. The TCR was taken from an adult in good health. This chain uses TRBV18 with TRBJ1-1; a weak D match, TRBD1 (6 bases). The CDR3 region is CASSPIQGLNTEAFF. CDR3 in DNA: TGTGCCAGCTCCCCTATCCAGGGGTTGAACACTGAAGCTTTCTTT.